Sequencing of this TCR beta chain was carried out in a study of regulatory T cells in long-lasting Graves disease. Study findings and constraints: When disease was persistent, TRBV28, TRBJ1-2 and TRBJ2-5 were the favored segments.

The CDR3 sequence is 15 residues long. The germline CDR1 and CDR2 sequences are SQVTM and ANQGSEA. V was clipped by 3 bases and J by 3 bases; unmatched bases: 8. This clonotype was recorded at least ten times. Its specificity is unknown. Time point denoted: persistent/refractory GD, antithyroid drugs over 5 years with positive TRAb. The authors made the TCR library using RNA they extracted from PBMCs. CDR3 regions were amplified by Arm-PCR using iRepertoire HTBI primers to build TCR beta libraries. MiXCR, applied by TCRdb to the multiplex PCR reads, yields one record per CDR3 protein. The sample gives roughly 490,000 distinct CDR3 sequences, about 22% of which show up once; roughly 14% is in the top ten.

This clonotype originated in a female donor with Graves disease. The sequencing here drew on peripheral blood mononuclear cells (PBMCs), taken when the disease was refractory, from a patient treated with antithyroid drugs. The V and J genes are TRBV29-1 and TRBJ1-1; TRBD1 matches 9 bases. The CDR3 DNA sequence: TGCAGCGTTGAGGGACAGGGTTTGGGAGACACTGAAGCTTTCTTT. It encodes CSVEGQGLGDTEAFF.